This TCR beta chain was retrieved from a study of shared clonotypes between healthy human individuals. The study, taken as a whole, reports: Expectations were that clonotype sharing among donors would be affected by sequencing depth.

The CDR3 has 14 amino acids. Trimming removed 0 bases from V and 0 bases from J, with 4 bases in between. Germline V gene lookup returns CDR1 SGDLS and CDR2 YYNGEE. A note on this clone: Its antigen is undetermined. This sample also contains other DNA sequences that code for the same CDR3.

Each PCR replicate run on unsorted PBMC took in around 300 ng DNA, tens of thousands of T cell genomes. Using ten immunoSEQ deep assay plates, investigators sequenced unsorted PBMC DNA. Data came from immunoSEQ multiplex PCR; TCRdb stores just in-frame clones and leaves some out. The profile covers fewer than 650,000 clones, with 60% to 85% appearing a single time and 13% taken by the ten largest. The clonotype originates from a woman between 35 and 50 years old in good health. Some clones in this sample may be carry-over from other donors' samples. The sequencing sample was made of PBMCs. The rearrangement joins TRBV9 to TRBJ1-3; D gene ambiguous. The CDR3 bases are TGTGCCAGCAGCGTAGGGACCTCTGGAAACACCATATATTTT. Translation: CASSVGTSGNTIYF. Combining the CDR3 with reference TRBV9 and TRBJ1-3 gives the whole variable domain DSGVTQTPKHLITATGQRVTLRCSPRSGDLSVYWYQQSLDQGLQFLIQYYNGEERAKGNILERFSAQQFPDLHSELNLSSLELGDSALYFCASSVGTSGNTIYFGEGSWLTVV.